Shown below are 19 T cell receptor beta chains from a single sample sequenced in a study of T-cell memory formation after mild COVID-19. MiXCR, applied by TCRdb to the 5' RACE reads, yields one record per CDR3 protein. The sample yields about 620,000 distinct CDR3 sequences, more than 15% seen once. The specimen was PBMCs or a T cell subset sorted from them (not recorded which). Source of these receptors: an adult woman who had mild COVID-19 (a few samples of this study predate the infection). Cell type and time point are not known.

The chain combines TRBV7-9 with TRBJ2-1; 9 bases line up with TRBD2. CDR1 is SEHNR and CDR2 is FQNEAQ in the germline V gene (reference sequence). V lost 5 bases and J lost 0; bases outside the gene matches: 14. This CDR3 is built from 19 residues. The CDR3: CASSLKERGSGSSYNEQFF. CDR3 sequence (DNA): TGTGCCAGCAGCCTAAAGGAGAGGGGTAGCGGGAGCTCCTACAATGAGCAGTTCTTC.

This clonotype was seen at least ten times. The chain has TRBV7-9 and TRBJ2-1; D is uncertain. V gave up 2 bases and J gave up 12 bases, with 11 bases separating them. In germline, CDR1 is SEHNR, CDR2 FQNEAQ (reference sequence). The CDR3 is 12 amino acids. The CDR3 bases are TGTGCCAGCAGCTTACCCCCAAGTGGGCAGTTCTTC. Translation: CASSLPPSGQFF.

This clonotype showed up just a few times. This chain joins TRBV7-3 and TRBJ2-1, with TRBD2 matching over 8 bases. Germline V gene sequence: CDR1 SGHTA, CDR2 FQGTGA. Trimming took 0 bases from V and 6 from J; bases not matched to a gene: 7. The CDR3 totals 16 residues. CDR3 sequence (DNA): TGTGCCAGCAGCTTAACCCTGACTAGCGCGCGCAATGAGCAGTTCTTC. The encoded protein is CASSLTLTSARNEQFF.

This clonotype was seen a few times. The chain joins TRBV29-1 to TRBJ2-7, with D possibly TRBD1 on 6 matching bases. Germline V lookup: CDR1 SQVTM, CDR2 ANQGSEA. This CDR3 has 12 amino acids. Trimming took off 6 bases at V and 4 bases at J, with 13 bases between the two ends. The DNA of the CDR3 is TGCAGCGTGCACGGGACACATTACGAGCAGTACTTC. Protein sequence: CSVHGTHYEQYF.

This clonotype has just a few counts. The V and J genes are TRBV27 and TRBJ2-7; TRBD1 agrees at 9 bases. CDR3 size: 16 residues. V lost 4 bases and J lost 3; bases outside the gene matches: 10. Germline CDR1 and CDR2: MNHEY and SMNVEV (reference sequence). The CDR3 nucleotides read TGTGCCAGCAGTTCCAACCCCGGGACAGGGCGCTACGAGCAGTACTTC. Translating gives CASSSNPGTGRYEQYF.

V usage is TRBV20-1 and J usage is TRBJ2-7; 9 bases are a match to TRBD2. This CDR3 has 17 residues. Germline lookup yields CDR1 DFQATT and CDR2 SNEGSKA (reference sequence). V dropped 0 bases and J dropped 2; count of bases not matched to a gene: 11. CDR3 DNA: TGCAGTGCTAGAGATCAGCTAGCGGGGCACATGGCCTACGAGCAGTACTTC. This encodes CSARDQLAGHMAYEQYF.

V gene TRBV14 combines with J gene TRBJ1-2; TRBD1 aligns across 7 bases. This CDR3 contains 15 residues. Germline CDR1 SGHDN, CDR2 FVKESK. J was trimmed by 3 bases and V by 1 base; bases with no gene match: 5. CDR3 DNA sequence: TGTGCCAGCAGCCAAGCAGGGGGAGGATACTATGGCTACACCTTC. It codes for CASSQAGGGYYGYTF.

This chain uses TRBV12-3 or TRBV12-4 with TRBJ1-5, with 7 nucleotides matching TRBD1. Germline trimming cut 3 bases from V and 5 bases from J; bases unmatched to any gene: 4. CDR3 length: 14 residues. This CDR3 reads CASSLTGRDQPQHF. The CDR3 DNA sequence: TGTGCCAGCAGTTTGACAGGGAGGGATCAGCCCCAGCATTTT.

This clonotype was seen a few times. The chain is built from TRBV7-8 and TRBJ1-5; no firm D call. The CDR3 runs 11 residues. Germline CDR1 reads SGHVS; CDR2 reads FQNEAQ. V was shortened by 0 bases and J by 9 bases, with 3 bases between the two germline ends. The CDR3 sequence is CASSLAGPQHF. The DNA of the CDR3 is TGTGCCAGCAGCTTAGCCGGGCCCCAGCATTTT.

CDR3 sequence reads: CAIGGTSGRETQYF. As DNA, the CDR3 is TGTGCCATCGGCGGGACCTCCGGTCGGGAGACCCAGTACTTC. This rearrangement joins TRBV10-3 to TRBJ2-5; tentative D call: TRBD2 (6 bases). CDR3 length equals 14 residues. V was clipped by 8 bases and J by 5 bases, with 18 bases between them. Per the germline V gene, CDR1 is ENHRY and CDR2 is SYGVKD.

In its sample, this clonotype was seen a few times. CDR3 sequence: CASSLVTFSYNEQFF. CDR3 sequence (DNA): TGTGCCAGCAGCTTAGTTACATTCTCCTACAATGAGCAGTTCTTC. The chain links TRBV11-3 to TRBJ2-1, with D unresolved. V dropped 1 base and J dropped 0 bases, with 7 bases sitting between them. The CDR3 length is 15 residues. The germline V gene encodes CDR1 SGHNT and CDR2 YENEEA.

The chain is built from TRBV18 and TRBJ1-3, with D uncertain. V lost 3 bases, J lost 4 bases, and 10 bases lay in between. Germline CDR1 KGHSH, CDR2 LQKENI. The CDR3 has 14 residues. The CDR3 DNA reads TGTGCCAGCTCACCCGCGGGAGGCGGAAACACCATATATTTT. Its translation: CASSPAGGGNTIYF.

The chain links TRBV27 to TRBJ1-5, with D perhaps matching TRBD1 (5 bases). CDR3 length equals 17 residues. Germline CDR1 is MNHEY and CDR2 is SMNVEV (reference sequence). V lost 0 bases to trimming and J lost 9 bases, with 21 bases between them. The CDR3 spells CASSLSSGPGTAGPQHF. The CDR3 region has the DNA TGTGCCAGCAGTTTATCTTCAGGCCCCGGGACGGCCGGGCCCCAGCATTTT.

The CDR3 DNA reads as TGCGCCAGCAGCCTACAGGGGGATCCCACAGATACGCAGTATTTT. Translated, it gives CASSLQGDPTDTQYF. The rearrangement links TRBV5-1 to TRBJ2-3; 8 bases fit TRBD1. The CDR3 length is 15 residues. Germline values: CDR1 SGHRS, CDR2 YFSETQ. Germline trimming cut 4 bases from V and 2 bases from J; bases unmatched to any gene: 6.

Only a few counts were recorded for this clonotype. This chain uses TRBV12-3 or TRBV12-4 with TRBJ2-1; 15 bases align to TRBD2. The V gene end was trimmed by 5 bases and the J gene end by 15 bases; junction bases not matched to a gene: 11. The CDR3 loop spans 15 amino acids. This chain's CDR3 is CASSPARTSGGAVFF. CDR3 bases: TGTGCCAGCAGTCCCGCAAGGACTAGCGGGGGGGCCGTGTTCTTC.

This clonotype turned up a few times. The chain carries TRBV13 and TRBJ2-7; 9 bases agree with TRBD1. CDR3 size: 18 residues. The germline CDR1 and CDR2 sequences are PRHDT and FYEKMQ (reference sequence). Trimming took 4 bases from V and 2 from J; bases not matched to a gene: 15. CDR3 nucleotide sequence: TGTGCCAGCAGCTCACCATTGGGACAGGGAGATGGGACCTACGAGCAGTACTTC. Translating gives CASSSPLGQGDGTYEQYF. Variable domain in full (rest from reference TRBV13 and TRBJ2-7): AAGVIQSPRHLIKEKRETATLKCYPIPRHDTVYWYQQGPGQDPQFLISFYEKMQSDKGSIPDRFSAQQFSDYHSELNMSSLELGDSALYFCASSSPLGQGDGTYEQYFGPGTRLTVT.

The rearrangement uses TRBV7-9 and TRBJ2-7, with TRBD1 matching 7 bases. Germline loops: CDR1 SEHNR, CDR2 FQNEAQ (reference sequence). The CDR3 is made up of 16 amino acids. V was clipped by 5 bases and J by 0 bases; unmatched bases: 10. The CDR3 coding sequence is TGTGCCAGCAGCCCAGTGAAGGGGGCCGCCTCCTACGAGCAGTACTTC. Translated: CASSPVKGAASYEQYF.

V and J are TRBV15 and TRBJ1-1, with 7 positions matching TRBD1. Unmatched junction bases numbered 4, after V lost 0 bases and J lost 0 bases. This CDR3 comprises 16 residues. CDR1 and CDR2 from the germline V gene are LNHNV and YYDKDF (reference sequence). CDR3 amino acids: CATSREYRGLNTEAFF. In DNA, the CDR3 is TGTGCCACCAGCAGAGAATACAGGGGTCTGAACACTGAAGCTTTCTTT.

This clonotype came up a few times. The chain carries TRBV7-2 and TRBJ2-7; tentative D call: TRBD2 (5 bases). The CDR3 totals 14 residues. The germline V and J ends were trimmed by 1 base and 7 bases, with 14 bases remaining between them. From germline, CDR1 is SGHTA and CDR2 FQGNSA. CDR3 bases: TGTGCCAGCAGCTTAGTATACAAGGACTGGGAGCAGTACTTC. Translated: CASSLVYKDWEQYF.